The entry below describes one T cell receptor beta chain. Its antigen is currently unknown. Profiles of TCR beta VDJ and CDR3 were generated from a genomic DNA template. Each CDR3 protein gets one entry after TCRdb re-called the reads with MiXCR. The sample includes around 210,000 distinct CDR3 sequences, approximately 60% of them seen just once. This record belongs to a study of CD8+CD57+ T cells in acquired aplastic anemia. About the study: The sorted CD4+ and CD8+ cells yielded an average around 3 ug of DNA. Study conclusions and caveats: Between patients and controls, CD8+ Simpson's diversity did not vary significantly.

Germline CDR1 and CDR2: DFQATT and SNEGSKA (reference sequence). V was cut by 6 bases and J by 5 bases, with 22 bases left in between. This CDR3 spans 15 amino acids. The authors sequenced patients whose flow cytometry had shown CD8+CD57+ cell expansion. Severe acquired aplastic anemia was present in every patient. Patients were therapy-naive when their blood was sampled. The genes are TRBV20-1 and TRBJ1-2; tentative D call: TRBD1 (5 bases). The sample was sorted CD4+, CD8+, or CD8+CD57+ T cells (not recorded which) from PBMCs. The clonotype comes from a human donor with aplastic anemia. The CDR3 nucleotides are TGCAGTGCCCACCTTAATGCCCGGGACCAGTATGGCTACACCTTC. It specifies CSAHLNARDQYGYTF.